The 18 T cell receptor beta chains reported below all come from one sample, sequenced in a study of cytomegalovirus exposure and HLA in healthy donors. It was with 60 Vbeta and 13 Jbeta primers that the PCR ran. Produced via immunoSEQ multiplex PCR; TCRdb's table is partial and in-frame only. The sample lists about 94,000 clones; around 76% were seen once. The sequencing sample was made of PBMCs. These receptors were taken from a man aged 35 to 55 in good health and CMV-seropositive.

The chain recombines TRBV6-5 with TRBJ2-7, with D perhaps TRBD2 (5 bases). Per germline, CDR1 MNHEY and CDR2 SVGAGI. This CDR3 has 15 amino acids. V lost 6 bases and J lost 2, with 17 bases in between. CDR3 residues: CASRRLTNGAYEQYF. The DNA for the CDR3 is TGTGCCAGCAGACGTCTCACCAACGGGGCCTACGAGCAGTACTTC.

The chain carries TRBV5-6 and TRBJ2-5; 8 bases map to TRBD1. The last part of the DNA fits TRBJ2-7 better; the J call may be wrong. Germline CDR1 is SGHDT and CDR2 is YYEEEE. The CDR3 is 16 amino acids. The CDR3 nucleotides read TGTGCCAGCAGCCCGAGTCCGGGACAGGCCAACTACGAGCAGTACTTC. This encodes CASSPSPGQANYEQYF.

The chain links TRBV5-4 to TRBJ2-2; TRBD1 aligns across 9 bases. Looked up from germline, CDR1 is SGHNT and CDR2 is YYREEE (reference sequence). V shed 0 bases and J 3 bases; nucleotides not matched to a gene: 0. This CDR3 contains 15 residues. CDR3 nucleotide sequence: TGTGCCAGCAGCTTGGACAGGGGGCACACCGGGGAGCTGTTTTTT. This sequence encodes CASSLDRGHTGELFF.

The chain combines TRBV6-5 with TRBJ2-2; 8 nucleotides line up with TRBD1. The length of the CDR3 is 16 residues. CDR1 and CDR2 (germline): MNHEY, SVGAGI. The J segment lost 6 bases and the V segment lost 0 bases, leaving 6 bases of the junction unmatched. CDR3 nucleotide sequence: TGTGCCAGCAGTTACTCGACAGGGGTGGCGTCCGGGGAGCTGTTTTTT. It specifies CASSYSTGVASGELFF.

In its sample, this clone was seen a few times. V is TRBV6-1 and J is TRBJ2-7; 8 bases are shared with TRBD1. Germline assignment: CDR1 MNHNS and CDR2 SASEGT. Trimming took 3 bases from V and 3 from J; bases not matched to a gene: 7. The CDR3 spans 15 residues. CDR3: CASSESRGLIYEQYF. The DNA for the CDR3 is TGTGCCAGCAGTGAGAGCAGGGGGCTCATCTACGAGCAGTACTTC.

The chain has TRBV21-1 and TRBJ1-1; the table's D call of TRBD1 was not tested on the DNA. TRBV21-1 is described as a pseudogene. The CDR3 consists of 17 residues. This CDR3 reads CASSKGRAISGNTEAFF. In DNA form, the CDR3 reads TGTGCCAGCAGCAAGGGCAGGGCCATTTCCGGCAACACTGAAGCTTTCTTT.

The sample holds one count of this clone. This sequence joins TRBV29-1 and TRBJ2-1, with TRBD1 identical over 8 bases. The CDR3 sequence is 13 residues long. Unmatched junction bases numbered 8, after V lost 8 bases and J lost 5 bases. Germline values: CDR1 SQVTM, CDR2 ANQGSEA. The CDR3 here is CSSWTGRNNEQFF. CDR3 nucleotides: TGCAGCTCTTGGACAGGGAGGAACAATGAGCAGTTCTTC.

The J gene is TRBJ1-1, the V gene TRBV18; 9 nucleotides align to TRBD1. Looked up from germline, CDR1 is KGHSH and CDR2 is LQKENI. The CDR3 is made up of 14 amino acids. Trimming at V came to 4 bases and at J to 6 bases, leaving 6 bases not matched to a gene. DNA of the CDR3: TGTGCCAGCTCACAAGGACAGGGGAGCGCTGAAGCTTTCTTT. Translated, it gives CASSQGQGSAEAFF.

This clone showed up just once. This chain connects TRBV21-1 to TRBJ1-2; the table names TRBD1, a call not compared with the DNA. TRBV21-1 constitutes a pseudogene. The CDR3 runs to 13 residues. CDR3 DNA sequence: TGTGCCAGCAGCAAAGGGACAGGCTATGGCTACACCTTC. This codes for CASSKGTGYGYTF.

This clone appeared a few times. This rearrangement joins TRBV9 to TRBJ2-2; 9 bases are shared with TRBD1. The CDR3 consists of 16 residues. The germline V gene has CDR1 SGDLS and CDR2 YYNGEE. Trimming took 4 bases from V and 7 from J; bases not matched to a gene: 11. The CDR3, as DNA: TGTGCCAGCAGCCCCGTCCCCGGGACAGGGTTCGGGGAGCTGTTTTTT. As protein: CASSPVPGTGFGELFF.

The chain has TRBV2 and TRBJ1-3; D perhaps matches TRBD1 (5 bases). In germline, CDR1 is SNHLY, CDR2 FYNNEI. CDR3 length: 13 residues. Trimming left V 4 bases short and J 8 bases short, with 12 bases between. The CDR3 nucleotides are TGTGCCAGCAGTGGGTGGGACTTGGACACCATATATTTT. Protein product: CASSGWDLDTIYF.

This chain uses TRBV21-1 with TRBJ2-1; the table's D call of TRBD2 was not tested on the DNA. TRBV21-1 is described as a pseudogene. The CDR3 is 14 residues long. CDR3 in amino acids: CASSKASLRDEQFF. CDR3 in DNA: TGTGCCAGCAGCAAAGCATCCCTCCGGGATGAGCAGTTCTTC.

V and J are TRBV5-5 and TRBJ1-1, with 9 bases lining up with TRBD1. The CDR3 covers 15 residues. The V gene end was trimmed by 4 bases and the J gene end by 1 base; junction bases not matched to a gene: 5. Germline V lookup: CDR1 SGHKS, CDR2 YYEKEE (reference sequence). CDR3 residues: CASSPGQGPNTEAFF. The CDR3 DNA follows: TGTGCCAGCAGCCCTGGACAGGGGCCGAACACTGAAGCTTTCTTT.

The rearrangement joins TRBV29-1 to TRBJ2-7; 10 bases line up with TRBD1. The CDR3 length is 14 residues. Germline CDR1 is SQVTM and CDR2 is ANQGSEA. J gave up 2 bases and V 4 bases, and 5 bases lay outside the gene matches. CDR3 coding DNA: TGCAGCGTTGTTCCCGGGACAGGGGCCTACGAGCAGTACTTC. Translating it yields CSVVPGTGAYEQYF.

This clone showed up just a few times. The chain couples TRBV10-2 to TRBJ1-5; 7 bases align to TRBD1. This CDR3 has 15 amino acids. Germline V gives CDR1 WSHSY, CDR2 SAAADI. The junction had 7 bases not matched to a gene; V was cut back by 6 bases and J by 2 bases. The DNA for the CDR3 is TGCGCCAGCAGCCCGACAGGGAGTGGCAATCAGCCCCAGCATTTT. Protein sequence: CASSPTGSGNQPQHF.

The J gene is TRBJ2-3, the V gene TRBV7-9, with 7 nucleotides matching TRBD2. The germline V gene encodes CDR1 SEHNR and CDR2 FQNEAQ (reference sequence). This CDR3 comprises 14 residues. The ends lost 4 bases at V and 2 bases at J; junction bases unmatched: 3. CDR3 residues: CASSWGGSTDTQYF. The DNA of the CDR3 is TGTGCCAGCAGCTGGGGGGGATCCACAGATACGCAGTATTTT.

V and J are TRBV19 and TRBJ1-3; no reliable D call. CDR1 and CDR2 from the germline V gene are LNHDA and SQIVND (reference sequence). The CDR3 is 13 amino acids. The CDR3: CVSGSLSGNTIYF. As DNA, the CDR3 is TGTGTTAGCGGGTCCCTCTCTGGAAACACCATATATTTT.

This chain links TRBV2 with TRBJ2-3; 10 positions agree with TRBD2. J gave up 5 bases and V 8 bases, and 13 bases lay outside the gene matches. The length of the CDR3 is 16 residues. In germline, CDR1 is SNHLY, CDR2 FYNNEI. The CDR3 sequence is CASHQAERGGEDTQYF. As DNA, the CDR3 is TGTGCCAGCCACCAAGCGGAGCGGGGGGGCGAAGATACGCAGTATTTT.